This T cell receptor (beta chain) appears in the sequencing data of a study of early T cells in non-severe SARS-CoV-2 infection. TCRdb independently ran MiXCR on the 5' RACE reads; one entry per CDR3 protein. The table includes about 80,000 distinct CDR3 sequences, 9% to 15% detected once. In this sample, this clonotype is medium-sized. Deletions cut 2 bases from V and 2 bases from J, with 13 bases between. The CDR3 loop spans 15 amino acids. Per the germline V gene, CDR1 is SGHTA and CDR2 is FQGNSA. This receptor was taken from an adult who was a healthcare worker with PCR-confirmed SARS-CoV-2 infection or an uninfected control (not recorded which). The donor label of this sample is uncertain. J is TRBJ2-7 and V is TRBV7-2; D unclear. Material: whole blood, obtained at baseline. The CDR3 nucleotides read TGTGCCAGCAGCTTATCCACCAGCTGGGCCTACGAGCAGTACTTC. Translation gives CASSLSTSWAYEQYF.